Given below is one TCR beta chain in context. This clonotype was counted only a few times. Its antigen is unknown. No much larger clone is present one base from it, and per-base qualities are unavailable. The data derive from a study of T cell repertoires in cytomegalovirus infection (dated by TCRdb to 2018 to 2020). Study-level background: The HLA type of each donor mattered for the analysis, because public TCR beta signatures pointed to carriage of CMV infection along with the matching HLA type.

Overall results and qualifications from the work: In both this cohort and an independent cohort of more than 350 donors, the cumulative frequency of public TCR beta family members distinguished carriers of CMV infection plus the relevant HLA type. The ex vivo response was dominated by HLA-C-restricted CMV-specific TCR beta clonotypes, and the single most frequent clonotype in two of eight donors was supplied by these HLA-C-restricted clonotypes.

For sequencing, an Illumina HiSeq 1500 was employed. Clones were called with MiXCR by TCRdb after fastp trimmed the public reads at Q25, and only in-frame beta chains were retained. Every entry covers one CDR3 protein and lists the most common genes and DNA from its rows. The sample table lists approximately 500,000 distinct CDR3 sequences, more than 15% of them with a count of one. The ten top clones hold roughly a quarter of the sample. The sequencing input was CD8+ T cells from PBMCs. The receptor's source is a human donor in good health (CMV status not recorded). Some clones in this sample may be carry-over from other donors' samples.

The CDR3 protein sequence reads: CASSQDPGAGYGYTF. The bases are TGTGCCAGCAGCCAAGATCCAGGGGCAGGGTATGGCTACACCTTC. The rearrangement joined TRBV3-1 to TRBJ1-2, and the D gene may be TRBD1, 6 bases matching. The CDR3 holds 15 amino acids from the cysteine to the phenylalanine. The kept DNA is CDR3 alone, 45 bases in frame from the first base. CDR1 LGHDT and CDR2 YNNKEL are derived from the germline V gene (reference sequence). V is pared back by 0 bases and J by 5 bases, with 13 bases lying between the germline termini.